A single T cell receptor (beta chain) is shown here with its context. Its antigen is unidentified. This sample is drawn from a study of post-analysis software for immune sequencing data. Study findings and constraints: Included in a set of five TRBV segments more frequent in patients than controls were TRBV5-6, TRBV5-1 and TRBV20-1. Strong same-batch co-clustering of samples appeared with F measure clustering.

cDNA libraries for TCR beta contained unique molecular identifiers. Starting from around 0.96 to 9.9 million T cells, the study yielded about half a million cDNA molecules. TCRdb re-analysed the PCR reads in MiXCR, keeping a single row per CDR3 protein. The sample carries under 650,000 distinct CDR3 sequences, roughly two fifths recorded once. The CDR3 has 15 residues. The trim removed 0 bases at V and 9 bases at J, leaving 5 bases unmatched. CDR1 is ENHRY and CDR2 is SYGVKD in the germline V gene. Specimen: blood. The rearrangement uses TRBV10-3 and TRBJ1-6, with 7 bases aligning to TRBD1. This clonotype originated in a girl aged 5-17 years with multiple sclerosis. The DNA of the CDR3 is TGTGCCATCAGTGAGTCTAACAGGGGTGGTTCACCCCTCCACTTT. Translation: CAISESNRGGSPLHF.